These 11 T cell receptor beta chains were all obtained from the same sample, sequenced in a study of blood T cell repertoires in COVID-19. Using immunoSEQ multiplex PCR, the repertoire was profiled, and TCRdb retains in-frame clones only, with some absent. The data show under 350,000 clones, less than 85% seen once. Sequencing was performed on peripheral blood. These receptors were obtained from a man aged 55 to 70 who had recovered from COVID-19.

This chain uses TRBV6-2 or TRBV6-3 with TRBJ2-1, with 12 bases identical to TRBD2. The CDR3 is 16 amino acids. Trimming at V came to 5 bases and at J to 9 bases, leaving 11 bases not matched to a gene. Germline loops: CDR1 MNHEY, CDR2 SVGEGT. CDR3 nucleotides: TGTGCCAGCAGTGGGCAGACTAGCGGGAGACTTCGTGAGCAGTTCTTC. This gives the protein CASSGQTSGRLREQFF.

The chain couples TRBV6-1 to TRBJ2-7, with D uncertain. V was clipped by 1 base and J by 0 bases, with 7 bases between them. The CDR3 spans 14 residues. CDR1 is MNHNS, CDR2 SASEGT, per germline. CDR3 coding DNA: TGTGCCAGCAGTGAAGTACAGAGCTCCTACGAGCAGTACTTC. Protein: CASSEVQSSYEQYF.

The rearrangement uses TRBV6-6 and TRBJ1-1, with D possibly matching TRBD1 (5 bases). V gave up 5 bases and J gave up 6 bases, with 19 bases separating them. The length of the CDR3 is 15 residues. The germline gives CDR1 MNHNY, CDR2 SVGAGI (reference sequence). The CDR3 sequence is CASSNTGPRGSEAFF. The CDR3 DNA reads TGTGCCAGCAGTAACACAGGACCCCGAGGCTCTGAAGCTTTCTTT.

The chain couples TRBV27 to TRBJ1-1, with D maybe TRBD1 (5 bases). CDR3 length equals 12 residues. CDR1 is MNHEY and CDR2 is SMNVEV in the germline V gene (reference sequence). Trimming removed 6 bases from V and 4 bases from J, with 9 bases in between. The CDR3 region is CASRSGLTEAFF. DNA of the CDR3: TGTGCCAGCAGGTCAGGGCTCACTGAAGCTTTCTTT.

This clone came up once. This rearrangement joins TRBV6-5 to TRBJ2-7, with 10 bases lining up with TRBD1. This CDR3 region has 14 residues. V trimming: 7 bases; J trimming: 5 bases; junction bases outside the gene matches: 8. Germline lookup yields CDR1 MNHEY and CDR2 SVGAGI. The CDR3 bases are TGTGCCAGCAAGGACAGGGGGAGCTTCGACGAGCAGTACTTC. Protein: CASKDRGSFDEQYF.

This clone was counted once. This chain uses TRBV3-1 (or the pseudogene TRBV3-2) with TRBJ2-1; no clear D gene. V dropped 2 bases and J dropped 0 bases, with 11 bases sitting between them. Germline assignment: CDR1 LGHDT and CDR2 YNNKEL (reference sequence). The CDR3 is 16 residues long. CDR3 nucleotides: TGTGCCAGCAGCCAAACCCCACTGAGCTCCTACAATGAGCAGTTCTTC. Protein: CASSQTPLSSYNEQFF.

The chain's CDR3 is CSVEVAGPSTF. DNA for the CDR3: TGCAGCGTTGAAGTTGCGGGGCCCAGCACCTTC. The rearrangement uses TRBV29-1 and TRBJ1-2; tentatively, D is TRBD1 (5 bases). V lost 1 base, J lost 13 bases, and 13 bases lay in between. In germline, CDR1 is SQVTM, CDR2 ANQGSEA. The CDR3 contains 11 residues.

CDR3 residues: CASCTRSRSDTQYF. Here the CDR3 DNA reads TGTGCCAGCTGCACTCGTTCTAGGTCAGATACGCAGTATTTT. This chain joins TRBV28 and TRBJ2-3; no firm D call. This CDR3 contains 14 residues. The germline V and J ends were trimmed by 8 bases and 4 bases, with 16 bases remaining between them. The germline V gene has CDR1 MDHEN and CDR2 SYDVKM.

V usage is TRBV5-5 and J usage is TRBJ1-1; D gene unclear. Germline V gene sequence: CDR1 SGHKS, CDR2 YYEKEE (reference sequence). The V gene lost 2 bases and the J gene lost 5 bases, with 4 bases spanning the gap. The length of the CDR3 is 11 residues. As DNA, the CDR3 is TGTGCCAGCAGCTTCGGGACTGAAGCTTTCTTT. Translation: CASSFGTEAFF.

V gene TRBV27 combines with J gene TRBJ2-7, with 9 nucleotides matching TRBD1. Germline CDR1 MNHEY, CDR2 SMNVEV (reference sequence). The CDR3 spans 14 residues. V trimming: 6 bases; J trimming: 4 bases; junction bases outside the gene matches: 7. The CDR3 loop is CASSRDRVGYEQYF. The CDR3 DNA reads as TGTGCCAGCAGCCGGGACAGGGTTGGATACGAGCAGTACTTC.

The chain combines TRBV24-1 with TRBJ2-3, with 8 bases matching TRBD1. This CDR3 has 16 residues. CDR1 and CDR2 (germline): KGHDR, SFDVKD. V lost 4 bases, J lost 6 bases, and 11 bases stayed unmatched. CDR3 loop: CATSEYRGASEDTQYF. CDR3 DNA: TGTGCCACCAGTGAATACAGGGGGGCCAGTGAGGATACGCAGTATTTT.